The T cell receptor (beta chain) described here comes from a study of blood T cell repertoires in COVID-19. Study-wide context: PBMCs, B-cell-depleted T cells, or T cells were the source of the cDNA or gDNA that made up the material.

Clones were sequenced by immunoSEQ multiplex PCR, and TCRdb holds only the in-frame ones, with some missing. The sample consists of about 140,000 clones, around four fifths of them appearing once. Trimming cost V 2 bases and J 6 bases, with 20 bases left between them. The CDR3 extends over 17 amino acids. CDR1 and CDR2 (germline): LGHNA, YNFKEQ. The table lists this clone with many counts. Sequenced material: PBMCs or T cells enriched from blood (not recorded which). V is TRBV4-2 and J is TRBJ2-1, with a weak D call TRBD2 (5 bases). The TCR sequence derives from a woman between 40 and 50 years old who had recovered from COVID-19. CDR3 DNA sequence: TGTGCCAGCAGCCAACAAGTTCACGGGGTTTCTACCAATGAGCAGTTCTTC. This gives the protein CASSQQVHGVSTNEQFF.